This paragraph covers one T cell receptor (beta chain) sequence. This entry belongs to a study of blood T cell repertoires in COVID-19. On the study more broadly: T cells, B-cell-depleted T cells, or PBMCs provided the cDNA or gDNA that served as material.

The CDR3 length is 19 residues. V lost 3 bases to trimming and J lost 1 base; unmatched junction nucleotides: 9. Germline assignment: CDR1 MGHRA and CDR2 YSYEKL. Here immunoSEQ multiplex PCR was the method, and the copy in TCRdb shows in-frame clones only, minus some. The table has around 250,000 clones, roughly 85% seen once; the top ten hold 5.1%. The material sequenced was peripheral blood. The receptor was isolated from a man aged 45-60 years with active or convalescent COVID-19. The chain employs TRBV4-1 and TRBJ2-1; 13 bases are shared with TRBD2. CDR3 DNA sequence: TGCGCCAGCAGCCACGCAGGGACTAGCGGGATGGGGTCCTACAATGAGCAGTTCTTC. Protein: CASSHAGTSGMGSYNEQFF.